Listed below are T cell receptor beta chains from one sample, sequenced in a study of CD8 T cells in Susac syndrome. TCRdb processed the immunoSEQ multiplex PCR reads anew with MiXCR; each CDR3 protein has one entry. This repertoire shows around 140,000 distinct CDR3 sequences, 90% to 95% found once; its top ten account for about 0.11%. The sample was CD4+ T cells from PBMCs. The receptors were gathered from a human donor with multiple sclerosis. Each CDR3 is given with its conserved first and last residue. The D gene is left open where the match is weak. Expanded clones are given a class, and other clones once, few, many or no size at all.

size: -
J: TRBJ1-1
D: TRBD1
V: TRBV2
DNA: TGTGCCAGCAGGAGAGAACAGGGGGAAGGTGATGAAGCTTTCTTT
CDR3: CASRREQGEGDEAFF

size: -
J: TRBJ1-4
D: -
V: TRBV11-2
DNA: TGTGCCAGCAGCTTAGAACGCGGGTTAATGGGGGAAAAACTGTTTTTT
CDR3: CASSLERGLMGEKLFF

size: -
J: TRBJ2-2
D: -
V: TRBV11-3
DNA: TGTGCCAGCAGTCAAACCACGGGGAGCACCGGGGAGCTGTTTTTT
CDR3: CASSQTTGSTGELFF

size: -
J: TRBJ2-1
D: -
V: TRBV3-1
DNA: TGTGCCAGCAGCCCGCGAGTAAACAGGGCTGAGCAGTTCTTC
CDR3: CASSPRVNRAEQFF

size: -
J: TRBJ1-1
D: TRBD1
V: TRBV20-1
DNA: TGCAGTGCCTTGGACAGGGGGCTTTTGAACACTGAAGCTTTCTTT
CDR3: CSALDRGLLNTEAFF

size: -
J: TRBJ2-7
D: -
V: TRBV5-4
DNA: TGTGCCAGCAGCTTGGCCAGTGGAGTTGCCGAGCAGTACTTC
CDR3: CASSLASGVAEQYF

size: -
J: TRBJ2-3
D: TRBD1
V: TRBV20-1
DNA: TGCAGTGCTCCGGGACAGGGAGTCACAGATACGCAGTATTTT
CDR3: CSAPGQGVTDTQYF

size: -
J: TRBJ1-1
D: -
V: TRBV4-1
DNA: TGCGCCAGCAGCCAAGATGTCCGGTCTGAAGCTTTCTTT
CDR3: CASSQDVRSEAFF

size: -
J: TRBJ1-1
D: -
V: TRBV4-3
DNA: TGCGCCAGCAGCCAAGGCGTTGGGGACGCTTTCTTT
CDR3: CASSQGVGDAFF

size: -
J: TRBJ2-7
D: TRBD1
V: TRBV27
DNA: TGTGCCAGCAGTCCGATGCGACAGGGTTGGAGGGAGCAGTACTTC
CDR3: CASSPMRQGWREQYF

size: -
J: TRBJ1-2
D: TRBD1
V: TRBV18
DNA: TGTGCCAGCTCCCCTGACAGGGACGGCGGCTACACCTTC
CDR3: CASSPDRDGGYTF

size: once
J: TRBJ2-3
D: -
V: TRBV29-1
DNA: TGCAGCGTTGATGTGGGTAATGCAGATACGCAGTATTTT
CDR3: CSVDVGNADTQYF

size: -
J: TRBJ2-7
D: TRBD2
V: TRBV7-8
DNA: TGTGCCAGCAGCCTGCGGGAGACAGCCTACGAGCAGTACTTC
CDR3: CASSLRETAYEQYF

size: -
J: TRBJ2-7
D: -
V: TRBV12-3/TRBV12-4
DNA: TGTGCCAGCAGTTTGGGCGAGGGCTACGAGCAGTACTTC
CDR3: CASSLGEGYEQYF

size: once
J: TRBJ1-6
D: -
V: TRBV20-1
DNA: TGCAGTGCTAGAGAAACCCGGACGGGGAGCTCCTATAATTCACCCCTCCACTTT
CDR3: CSARETRTGSSYNSPLHF

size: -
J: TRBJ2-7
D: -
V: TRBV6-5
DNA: TGTGCCAGCAGTTACTCATACAGAGACGAGCAGTACTTC
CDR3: CASSYSYRDEQYF

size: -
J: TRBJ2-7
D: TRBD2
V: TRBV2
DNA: TGTGCCAGCAGGACCCCCCGCACTAGCGGGAGGTACGAGCAGTACTTC
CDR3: CASRTPRTSGRYEQYF

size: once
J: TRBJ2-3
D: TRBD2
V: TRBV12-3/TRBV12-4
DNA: TGTGCCAGCAGTTCCCCAGCGGGAGGGGCCACAGATACGCAGTATTTT
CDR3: CASSSPAGGATDTQYF

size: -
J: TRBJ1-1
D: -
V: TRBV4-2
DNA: TGTGCCAGCAGCCAAGTGGCGGCAGGGTCGGACACTGAAGCTTTCTTT
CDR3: CASSQVAAGSDTEAFF

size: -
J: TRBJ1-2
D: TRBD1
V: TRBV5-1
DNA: TGCGCCAGCAGCTTCGACAGGGGAAGCTACACCTTC
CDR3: CASSFDRGSYTF

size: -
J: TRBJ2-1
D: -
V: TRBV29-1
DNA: TGCAGCGTTGAACAACCGGGACGGCTAAGCTCCTACAATGAGCAGTTCTTC
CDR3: CSVEQPGRLSSYNEQFF

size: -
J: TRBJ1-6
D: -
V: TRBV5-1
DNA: TGCGCCAGCAGCCCTCTACGCCAGGGGTCCTATAATTCACCCCTCCACTTT
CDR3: CASSPLRQGSYNSPLHF